This T cell receptor beta chain was retrieved from a study of T cell repertoires in cytomegalovirus infection. Study as a whole: Public signatures in TCR beta pointed to CMV infection and matching HLA type. The study, taken as a whole, reports: Predominance within the ex vivo response was attributable to HLA-C-restricted CMV-specific TCR beta clonotypes.

Each CDR3 protein is one row after TCRdb ran MiXCR on the reads. The profile shows hundreds of thousands of distinct CDR3 sequences, approximately 32% of them singletons. Details on this clonotype: Antigen unknown.

The germline gives CDR1 SGHAT, CDR2 FQDESV (reference sequence). This CDR3 comprises 16 residues. Trimming stripped 5 bases from V and 5 bases from J, with 19 bases between. The receptor's source is a human donor in good health (CMV status not recorded). Some clones in this sample may be carry-over from other donors' samples. J is TRBJ2-1 and V is TRBV11-1; D might be TRBD1 or TRBD2, each matching 5 bases. The sample was cultured CD8+ T cells from PBMCs, taken from culture after CMV antigen stimulation. The DNA for the CDR3 is TGTGCCAGCAGCGAACATTATGGGGGAAAGAACAATGAGCAGTTCTTC. Residues: CASSEHYGGKNNEQFF.